This record looks at one TCR beta chain sequence and its context. The sample belongs to a study of blood T cell repertoires in COVID-19. Participants, about 18 to 95 years old, spanned approximately 26 US areas. Clinical histories supplied by participants themselves formed the basis of cohort assignment. V gave up 4 bases and J gave up 1 base, with 4 bases separating them. CDR1 SGHVS and CDR2 FQNEAQ come from the germline V gene. The CDR3 sequence is 13 residues long. Assay used: immunoSEQ multiplex PCR; TCRdb lists only in-frame clones, some missing. The sample yields 82,000 or so clones, 80% to 90% seen once.

The source is a woman aged 50 to 60 with acute COVID-19. The rearrangement uses TRBV7-8 and TRBJ1-4, with D unresolved. Sequencing was done on a sample of PBMCs or T cells enriched from blood (not recorded which). The CDR3 coding sequence is TGTGCCAGCAGCTCCCTAACTAATGAAAAACTGTTTTTT. It encodes CASSSLTNEKLFF.